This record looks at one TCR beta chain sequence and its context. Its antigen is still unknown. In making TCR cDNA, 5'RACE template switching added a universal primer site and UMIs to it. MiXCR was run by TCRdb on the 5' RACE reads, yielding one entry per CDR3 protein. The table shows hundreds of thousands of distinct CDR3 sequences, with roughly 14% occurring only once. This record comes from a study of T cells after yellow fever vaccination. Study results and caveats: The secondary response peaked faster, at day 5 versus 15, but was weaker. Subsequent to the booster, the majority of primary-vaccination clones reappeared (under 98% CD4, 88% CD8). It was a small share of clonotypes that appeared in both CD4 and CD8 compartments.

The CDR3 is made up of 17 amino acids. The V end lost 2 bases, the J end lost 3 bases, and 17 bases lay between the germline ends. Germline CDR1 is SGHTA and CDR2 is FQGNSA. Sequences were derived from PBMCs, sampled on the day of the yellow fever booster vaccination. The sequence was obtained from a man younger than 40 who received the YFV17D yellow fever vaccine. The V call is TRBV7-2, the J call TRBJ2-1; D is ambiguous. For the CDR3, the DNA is TGTGCCAGCAGCTTAAGTGAGGCTCGCGCGTTCTACAATGAGCAGTTCTTC. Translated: CASSLSEARAFYNEQFF.